This record covers a single TCR beta chain. Its matching antigen is unknown. These data are taken from a study of CXCR3-negative and CXCR3-positive naive CD8 T cells. General study points: Diversity proved comparably high across both naive subsets and much lower in memory CD8+ cells. Relative to CXCR3-negative naive cells, CXCR3-positive naive cells had more hydrophobic TRB CDR3s. Both naive subsets, CXCR3-negative and CXCR3-positive, displayed similar TRBV-TRBJ usage, unlike memory cells.

The libraries of TRB cDNA were prepared using 5' RACE with UMI labels. Reprocessing the 5' RACE reads, TCRdb reports a single entry for every CDR3 protein and omits DNA. The sample's table shows tens of thousands of distinct CDR3 sequences. Each CD8+ T cell subset was sorted in triplicate, over 250,000 cells each. Naive CD8+ T lymphocytes were specified as CD45RO-CCR7+CD27+CD95-. This CDR3 has 14 amino acids. From germline, CDR1 is PRHDT and CDR2 FYEKMQ (reference sequence). The sequence derives from a human donor in good health. Some clones in this sample may be carry-over from other donors' samples. The sequencing input was naive CXCR3+ CD8+ T cells from blood. Subset meaning: CD45RO-CCR7+CD27+CD95- naive CD8+ T cells expressing CXCR3 (TNR3+). The J gene is TRBJ1-5, the V gene TRBV13; there is no DNA to check the TCRdb D call of TRBD1. The CDR3 here is CASSSGDINQPQHF. Together with reference TRBV13 and TRBJ1-5, the CDR3 gives the full variable domain: AAGVIQSPRHLIKEKRETATLKCYPIPRHDTVYWYQQGPGQDPQFLISFYEKMQSDKGSIPDRFSAQQFSDYHSELNMSSLELGDSALYFCASSSGDINQPQHFGDGTRLSIL.